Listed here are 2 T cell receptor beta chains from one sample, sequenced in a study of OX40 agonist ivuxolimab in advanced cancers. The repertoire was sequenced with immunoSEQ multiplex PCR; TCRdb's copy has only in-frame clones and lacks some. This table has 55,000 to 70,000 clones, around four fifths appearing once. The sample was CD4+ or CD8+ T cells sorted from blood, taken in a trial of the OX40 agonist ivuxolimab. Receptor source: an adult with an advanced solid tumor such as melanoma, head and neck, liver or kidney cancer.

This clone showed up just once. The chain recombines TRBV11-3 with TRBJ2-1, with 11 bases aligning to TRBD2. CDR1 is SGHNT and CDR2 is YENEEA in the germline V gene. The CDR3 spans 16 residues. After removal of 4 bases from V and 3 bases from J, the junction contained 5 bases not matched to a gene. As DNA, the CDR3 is TGTGCCAGCAGCTCCAGAACTAGCGGGAGCTACAATGAGCAGTTCTTC. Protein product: CASSSRTSGSYNEQFF.

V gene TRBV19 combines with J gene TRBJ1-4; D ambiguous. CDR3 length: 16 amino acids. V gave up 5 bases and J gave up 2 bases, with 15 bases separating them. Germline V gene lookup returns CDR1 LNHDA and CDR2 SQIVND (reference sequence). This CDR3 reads CASSLRPESTNEKLFF. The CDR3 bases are TGTGCCAGTAGTCTCCGGCCTGAGTCTACTAATGAAAAACTGTTTTTT.